This T cell receptor (beta chain) came from a study of technical replicates of blood from a few donors. CDR1 LNHDA and CDR2 SQIVND come from the germline V gene (reference sequence). V shed 3 bases and J shed 0 bases, with 12 bases lying between them. The CDR3 runs to 16 residues. Here immunoSEQ multiplex PCR was the method, and the copy in TCRdb shows in-frame clones only, minus some. Counted here are 50,000 to 65,000 clones, over 85% occurring once; the ten biggest clones make up roughly 5%. J is TRBJ2-1 and V is TRBV19; perhaps TRBD2 as D (7 bases). The specimen was PBMCs. The TCR originated in a human donor in good health. Some clones in this sample may be carry-over from other donors' samples. In nucleotides, the CDR3 is TGTGCCAGTAGTATCGGGGGGCTAAGCTCCTACAATGAGCAGTTCTTC. Protein: CASSIGGLSSYNEQFF.